This TCR beta chain comes out of a study of CD8 T cells in Susac syndrome. Relapsing-remitting disease, either stable or active, was present in the multiple sclerosis controls, who were treatment-naive patients. Negative isolation was applied to CD8+ and CD4+ T cells, and FACS enrichment was applied to TEMRA cells. Random hexamers were used to reverse transcribe the RNA input (about 0.45 to 1 ug). TCRdb called the immunoSEQ multiplex PCR reads again in MiXCR, with one record for every CDR3 protein. The sample carries about 200,000 distinct CDR3 sequences, roughly 95% recorded once. This CDR3 comprises 16 residues. The ends lost 4 bases at V and 4 bases at J; junction bases unmatched: 11. CDR1 SGHNT and CDR2 YYREEE come from the germline V gene (reference sequence).

The receptor was derived from a human donor with multiple sclerosis. The rearrangement links TRBV5-4 to TRBJ2-1; 7 bases fit TRBD2. The sample comprised CD4+ T cells from PBMCs. This CDR3 is CASSLGSSGGYNEQFF. CDR3 nucleotides: TGTGCCAGCAGCCTTGGGTCTAGCGGAGGATACAATGAGCAGTTCTTC.